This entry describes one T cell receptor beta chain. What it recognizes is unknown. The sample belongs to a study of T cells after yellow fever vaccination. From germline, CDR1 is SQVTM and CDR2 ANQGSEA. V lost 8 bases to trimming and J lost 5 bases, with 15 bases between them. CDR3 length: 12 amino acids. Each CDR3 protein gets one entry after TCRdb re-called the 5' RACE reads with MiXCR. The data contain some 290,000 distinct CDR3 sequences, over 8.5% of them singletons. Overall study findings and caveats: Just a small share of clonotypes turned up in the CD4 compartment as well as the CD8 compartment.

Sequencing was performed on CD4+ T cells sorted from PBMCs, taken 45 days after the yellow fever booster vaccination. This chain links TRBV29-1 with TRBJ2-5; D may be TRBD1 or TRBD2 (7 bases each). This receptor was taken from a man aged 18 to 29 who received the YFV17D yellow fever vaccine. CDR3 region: CSSSGGAETQYF. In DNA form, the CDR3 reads TGCAGCTCCTCAGGGGGGGCGGAGACCCAGTACTTC. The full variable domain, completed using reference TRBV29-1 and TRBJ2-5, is SAVISQKPSRDICQRGTSLTIQCQVDSQVTMMFWYRQQPGQSLTLIATANQGSEATYESGFVIDKFPISRPNLTFSTLTVSNMSPEDSSIYLCSSSGGAETQYFGPGTRLLVL.